This T cell receptor beta chain was recorded in a study of blood T cells in healthy people across ages. The study, taken as a whole, reports: With donor CMV status unknown, expanded clonotype changes were possibly confounded.

The CDR3 is 14 residues long. Trimming removed 7 bases from V and 8 bases from J, with 18 bases in between. The use of a sample-barcoded 5' primer and a J-beta primer mix characterized a second PCR of 7 to 11 cycles. TCRdb independently ran MiXCR on the 5' RACE reads; one entry per CDR3 protein. The sample shows fewer than 900,000 distinct CDR3 sequences, 35% to 40% of them seen only once. Turning to this clonotype: Its antigen remains unidentified.

The gene calls are TRBV12-3 or TRBV12-4 and TRBJ2-1; D perhaps matches TRBD2 (7 bases). This clonotype originated in a man in his late teens or twenties in good health. Sequenced material: blood. This CDR3 reads CASTLVGEGDEQFF. The DNA of the CDR3 is TGTGCCAGCACCCTAGTGGGGGAGGGGGATGAGCAGTTCTTC.